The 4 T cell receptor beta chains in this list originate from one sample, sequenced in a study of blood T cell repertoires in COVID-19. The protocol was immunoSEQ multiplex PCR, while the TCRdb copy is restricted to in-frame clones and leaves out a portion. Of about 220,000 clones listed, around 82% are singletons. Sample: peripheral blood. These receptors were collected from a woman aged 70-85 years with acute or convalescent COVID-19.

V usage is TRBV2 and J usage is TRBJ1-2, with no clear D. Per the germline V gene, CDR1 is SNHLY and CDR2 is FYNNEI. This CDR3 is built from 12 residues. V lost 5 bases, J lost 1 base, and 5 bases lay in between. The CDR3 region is CASSQFNYGYTF. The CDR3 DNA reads TGTGCCAGCAGTCAGTTTAACTATGGCTACACCTTC. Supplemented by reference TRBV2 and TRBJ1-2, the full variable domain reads EPEVTQTPSHQVTQMGQEVILRCVPISNHLYFYWYRQILGQKVEFLVSFYNNEISEKSEIFDDQFSVERPDGSNFTLKIRSTKLEDSAMYFCASSQFNYGYTFGSGTRLTVV.

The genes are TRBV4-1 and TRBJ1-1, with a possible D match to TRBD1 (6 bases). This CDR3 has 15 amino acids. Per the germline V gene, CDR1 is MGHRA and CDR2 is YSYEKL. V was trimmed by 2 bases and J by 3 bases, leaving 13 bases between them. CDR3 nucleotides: TGCGCCAGCAGCCAAACAGGGTTTATCGACACTGAAGCTTTCTTT. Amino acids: CASSQTGFIDTEAFF.

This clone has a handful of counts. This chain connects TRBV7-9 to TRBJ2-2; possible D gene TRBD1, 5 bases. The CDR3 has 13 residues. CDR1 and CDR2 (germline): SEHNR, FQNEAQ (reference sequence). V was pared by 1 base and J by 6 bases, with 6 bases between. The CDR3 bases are TGTGCCAGCAGCTTAGAAGGGGCCGGGGAGCTGTTTTTT. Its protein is CASSLEGAGELFF.

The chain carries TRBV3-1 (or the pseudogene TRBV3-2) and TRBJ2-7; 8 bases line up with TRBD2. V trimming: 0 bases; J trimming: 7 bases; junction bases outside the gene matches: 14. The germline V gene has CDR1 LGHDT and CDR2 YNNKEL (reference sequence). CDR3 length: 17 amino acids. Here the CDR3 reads CASSQDEVSGVPWEQYF. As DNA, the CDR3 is TGTGCCAGCAGCCAAGATGAGGTTAGCGGGGTACCTTGGGAGCAGTACTTC.